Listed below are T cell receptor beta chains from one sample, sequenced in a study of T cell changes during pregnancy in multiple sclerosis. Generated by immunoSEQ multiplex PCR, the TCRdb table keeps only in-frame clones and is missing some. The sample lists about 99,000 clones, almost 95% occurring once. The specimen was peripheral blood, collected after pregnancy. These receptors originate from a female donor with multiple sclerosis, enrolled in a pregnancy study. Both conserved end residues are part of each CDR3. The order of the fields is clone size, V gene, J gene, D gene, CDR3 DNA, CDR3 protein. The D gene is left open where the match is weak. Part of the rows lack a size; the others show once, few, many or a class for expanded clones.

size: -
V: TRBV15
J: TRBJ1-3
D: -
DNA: TGTGCCACCAGTCGAGACGGGAGCTCTGGAAACACCATATATTTT
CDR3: CATSRDGSSGNTIYF

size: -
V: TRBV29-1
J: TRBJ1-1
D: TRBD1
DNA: TGCAGCGTTCCACCGTACAGGGGGCAAGGATGGACTGAAGCTTTCTTT
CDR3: CSVPPYRGQGWTEAFF

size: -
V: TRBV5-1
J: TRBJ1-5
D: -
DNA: TGCGCCAGCAGAGCGGACCTTAGCAATCAGCCCCAGCATTTT
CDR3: CASRADLSNQPQHF

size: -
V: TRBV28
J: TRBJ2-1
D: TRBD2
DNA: TGTGCCAGCAGTTTACTAGCGGGAGGGATCTACAATGAGCAGTTCTTC
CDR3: CASSLLAGGIYNEQFF

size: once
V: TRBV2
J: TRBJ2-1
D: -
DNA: TGTGCCAGCAGTCAACTCAATGAGCAGTTCTTC
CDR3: CASSQLNEQFF

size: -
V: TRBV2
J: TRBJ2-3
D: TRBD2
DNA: TGTGCCAGCAACCGAAACGGGGGAGGGGATACGCAGTATTTT
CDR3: CASNRNGGGDTQYF

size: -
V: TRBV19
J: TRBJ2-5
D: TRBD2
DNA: TGTGCCAGTAGTAGGATGCGGGGACTAGGGGTGGAGACCCAGTACTTC
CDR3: CASSRMRGLGVETQYF

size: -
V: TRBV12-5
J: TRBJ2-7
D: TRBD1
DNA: TGTGCTAGTGGACTCCCACCGGGACAGGGGGCCCGAACGCTCTCCTACGAGCAGTACTTC
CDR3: CASGLPPGQGARTLSYEQYF

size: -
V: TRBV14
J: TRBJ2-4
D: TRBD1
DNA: TGTGCCAGCAGCCAACTGGGGCAGGGGGTAGCCAAAAACATTCAGTACTTC
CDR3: CASSQLGQGVAKNIQYF

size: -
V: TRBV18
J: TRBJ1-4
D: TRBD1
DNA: TGTGCCAGCTCACAGGGACAGGCCGCAACTAATGAAAAACTGTTTTTT
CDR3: CASSQGQAATNEKLFF

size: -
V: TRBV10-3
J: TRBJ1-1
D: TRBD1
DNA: TGTGCCATCAGTGCGGACAGGGGACGGAACACTGAAGCTTTCTTT
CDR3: CAISADRGRNTEAFF

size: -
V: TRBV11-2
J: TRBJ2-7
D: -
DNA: TGTGCCAGCAGCCATCCCGCGGGGCGTTCCTACGAGCAGTACTTC
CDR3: CASSHPAGRSYEQYF

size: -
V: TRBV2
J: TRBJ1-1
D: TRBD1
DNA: TGTGCCAGCAGCAGACAGGGGACCACTGAAGCTTTCTTT
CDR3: CASSRQGTTEAFF

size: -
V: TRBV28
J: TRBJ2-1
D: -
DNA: TGTGCCAGCAGTTACACTAGGAGGCAGGATGAGCAGTTCTTC
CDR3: CASSYTRRQDEQFF

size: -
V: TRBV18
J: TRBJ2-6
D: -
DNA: TGTGCCAGCTCACCCTCCCGCCAGGCTGGGGCCAACGTCCTGACTTTC
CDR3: CASSPSRQAGANVLTF

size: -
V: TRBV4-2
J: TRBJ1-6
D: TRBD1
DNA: TGTGCCAGCAGAAGGGGGACAGAGAATTCACCCCTCCACTTT
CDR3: CASRRGTENSPLHF

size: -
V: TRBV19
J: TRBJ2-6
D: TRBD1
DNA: TGTGCCAGTAGTGTGGACAGGGTGTTCGGGGCCAACGTCCTGACTTTC
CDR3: CASSVDRVFGANVLTF

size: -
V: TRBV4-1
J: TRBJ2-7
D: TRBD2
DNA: TGCGCCAGCAGCCAAGAGACTAGCATTCCCTACGAGCAGTACTTC
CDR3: CASSQETSIPYEQYF

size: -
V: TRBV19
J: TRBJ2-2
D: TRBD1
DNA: TGTGCCAGTAGTAGCCGCCGGGGACAGGGCGGGACCGGGGAGCTGTTTTTT
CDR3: CASSSRRGQGGTGELFF

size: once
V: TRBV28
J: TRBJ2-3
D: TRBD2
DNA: TGTGCCAGCAGCCGCCTACTAGCGTGGCGGGATACGCAGTATTTT
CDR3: CASSRLLAWRDTQYF

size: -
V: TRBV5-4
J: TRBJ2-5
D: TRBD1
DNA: TGTGCCAGCAGCTTTGGACAGGGGGCGCGGGAGACCCAGTACTTC
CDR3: CASSFGQGARETQYF

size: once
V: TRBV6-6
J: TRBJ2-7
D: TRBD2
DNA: TGTGCCAGCAGTCGGCTAGCGGGTAGCTCCTACGAGCAGTACTTC
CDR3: CASSRLAGSSYEQYF

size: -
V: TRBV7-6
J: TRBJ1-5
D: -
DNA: TGTGCCAGCAGCCGGCCGGCGCAACCGGGTCCCCAGCATTTT
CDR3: CASSRPAQPGPQHF

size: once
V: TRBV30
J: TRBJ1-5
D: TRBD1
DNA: TGTGCCTGGAGTCATTACAGGGGAGAGCCCCAGCATTTT
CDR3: CAWSHYRGEPQHF

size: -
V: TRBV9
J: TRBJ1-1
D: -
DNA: -
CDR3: CASSVGGGTASFF

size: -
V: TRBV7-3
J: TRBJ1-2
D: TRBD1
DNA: TGTGCCAGCAGCGAATACCCCCAGGGGGCGAGATTCTATGGCTACACCTTC
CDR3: CASSEYPQGARFYGYTF

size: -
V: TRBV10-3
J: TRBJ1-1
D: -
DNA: TGTGCCATCAGAGGGGGAACAGGTATGAACACTGAAGCTTTCTTT
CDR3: CAIRGGTGMNTEAFF

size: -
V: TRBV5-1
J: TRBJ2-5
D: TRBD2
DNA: TGCGCCAGCAGCCTTAGTAGCGGGGAAGAGACCCAGTACTTC
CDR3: CASSLSSGEETQYF